One sample yielded the 2 T cell receptor beta chains listed below, sequenced in a study of OX40 agonist ivuxolimab in advanced cancers. Sequencing used immunoSEQ multiplex PCR; TCRdb keeps in-frame clones, though not all of them. The sample holds tens of thousands of clones, 91% seen once. The sample here was CD4+ or CD8+ T cells sorted from blood, taken in a trial of the OX40 agonist ivuxolimab. Receptors were obtained from an adult with an advanced solid tumor such as melanoma, head and neck, liver or kidney cancer.

The chain couples TRBV19 to TRBJ1-1; D is unresolved. Trimming left V 4 bases short and J 0 bases short, with 15 bases between. The V gene's germline CDR1 is LNHDA and CDR2 SQIVND (reference sequence). The CDR3 has 16 amino acids. The CDR3 protein is CASSSRFGFLNTEAFF. The CDR3 DNA follows: TGTGCCAGTAGTAGTCGTTTCGGGTTTTTGAACACTGAAGCTTTCTTT.

The J gene is TRBJ1-5, the V gene TRBV19; no clear D gene. Germline-derived CDR1 and CDR2 are LNHDA and SQIVND (reference sequence). Trimming took off 5 bases at V and 7 bases at J, with 9 bases between the two ends. The CDR3 sequence is 12 residues long. Written as DNA, the CDR3 is TGTGCCAGTAGTTCCCTCTGGCAGCCCCAGCATTTT. Residues: CASSSLWQPQHF.